This T cell receptor beta chain originates from a study of T cell responses to AZD1222 COVID-19 vaccine. This CDR3 spans 13 amino acids. The germline V and J ends were trimmed by 5 bases and 2 bases, with 9 bases remaining between them. Germline V CDR1 and CDR2: SGHAT, FQNNGV. Generated by immunoSEQ multiplex PCR, the TCRdb table keeps only in-frame clones and is missing some. This sample has 190,000 or so clones, with about 94% found just once. A note on this clone: Its cognate antigen is unknown.

Study-level points and caveats: Every sample of the repertoires postdated the peak T cell response.

The source of this sequence is an adult who received the AZD1222 COVID-19 vaccine. This chain links TRBV11-2 with TRBJ1-2; tentatively, D is TRBD1 (6 bases). Sequenced here: peripheral blood, sampled 28 days after the second AZD1222 dose. The CDR3 region is CASSRTVNYGYTF. The DNA of the CDR3 is TGTGCCAGCAGCCGGACAGTCAACTATGGCTACACCTTC.